Reported below is one TCR beta chain. An end of the junction does not agree with germline; a read error may underlie this. The assay was immunoSEQ multiplex PCR, and TCRdb's table has in-frame clones only and misses some. The sample yields about 400,000 clones, approximately 95% seen once. This specimen comes from a study of shared T cell receptors in the human thymus. This CDR3 comprises 17 residues. Germline V gene lookup returns CDR1 SGHTA and CDR2 FQGNSA. This receptor was identified in a human donor. The chain combines TRBV7-2 with TRBJ1-5; possible D gene TRBD1, 5 bases. Sample: thymocytes. CDR3 region: CASTLGDWGGSNQPQHF. The CDR3 DNA reads as TGTGCCAGCACCTTAGGGGATTGGGGCGGGTCCAATCAGCCCCAGCATTTT.